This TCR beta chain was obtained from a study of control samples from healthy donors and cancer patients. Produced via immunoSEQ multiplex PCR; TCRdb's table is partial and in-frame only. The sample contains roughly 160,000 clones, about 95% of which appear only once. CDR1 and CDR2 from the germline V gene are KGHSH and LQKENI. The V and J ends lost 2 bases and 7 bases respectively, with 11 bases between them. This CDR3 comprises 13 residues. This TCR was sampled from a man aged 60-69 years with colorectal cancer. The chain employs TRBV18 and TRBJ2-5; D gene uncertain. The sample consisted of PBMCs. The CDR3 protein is CASSPTSPGTQYF. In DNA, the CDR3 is TGTGCCAGCTCACCAACGAGCCCCGGGACCCAGTACTTC.